The next 32 T cell receptor beta chains were all read from a single sample in a study of blood T cell repertoires in COVID-19. Only in-frame clones appear in the TCRdb table, and some are missing; sequencing was by immunoSEQ multiplex PCR. Here the sample spans roughly 410,000 clones, around 87% being singletons. The sequenced sample was peripheral blood. These receptors originate from a woman in her sixties or seventies with COVID-19, enrolled during active disease.

This clone was recorded once. V gene TRBV16 combines with J gene TRBJ1-1, with TRBD1 identical over 8 bases. Germline V gene sequence: CDR1 KGHSY, CDR2 FQNENV. The CDR3 consists of 15 residues. Unmatched junction bases numbered 4, after V lost 1 base and J lost 3 bases. The CDR3 nucleotides are TGTGCCAGCAGCCAATTCAGGGGGCTGTACACTGAAGCTTTCTTT. This sequence encodes CASSQFRGLYTEAFF.

The CDR3 sequence is CASSSGTAAYEQYF. DNA for the CDR3: TGCGCCAGCAGCTCAGGGACTGCGGCGTACGAGCAGTACTTC. The chain has TRBV5-1 and TRBJ2-7; weak D call: TRBD2 (6 bases). This CDR3 is built from 14 residues. The germline V gene encodes CDR1 SGHRS and CDR2 YFSETQ. V lost 3 bases to trimming and J lost 4 bases, with 14 bases between them.

The gene calls are TRBV5-8 and TRBJ1-2, with D perhaps matching TRBD1 (6 bases). The CDR3 is 15 residues long. The germline V gene encodes CDR1 SGHTS and CDR2 YDEGEE. The germline V and J ends were trimmed by 2 bases and 2 bases, with 13 bases remaining between them. CDR3 residues: CASSLQGYVNYGYTF. The CDR3 nucleotides are TGTGCCAGCAGCTTACAGGGCTACGTCAACTATGGCTACACCTTC.

The genes are TRBV27 and TRBJ2-5; 8 nucleotides agree with TRBD1. Trimming removed 6 bases from V and 5 bases from J; junction bases left unmatched: 11. Germline V gives CDR1 MNHEY, CDR2 SMNVEV (reference sequence). The CDR3 contains 15 residues. The CDR3 loop reads CASRPWAGGRETQYF. The CDR3 DNA is TGTGCCAGCAGGCCTTGGGCAGGGGGCAGGGAGACCCAGTACTTC.

The rearrangement uses TRBV7-3 and TRBJ2-2; 7 bases agree with TRBD1. This CDR3 contains 18 residues. Germline-derived CDR1 and CDR2 are SGHTA and FQGTGA. The ends lost 0 bases at V and 0 bases at J; junction bases unmatched: 7. In DNA, the CDR3 is TGTGCCAGCAGCTTAACAGGACAGGTTCTCGCGAACACCGGGGAGCTGTTTTTT. Translated, it gives CASSLTGQVLANTGELFF.

A remark on this clone: Other DNA sequences of this sample code for an identical CDR3. The V and J genes are TRBV18 and TRBJ2-1; 10 positions match TRBD2. The CDR3 extends over 16 amino acids. Germline trimming cut 0 bases from V and 4 bases from J; bases unmatched to any gene: 3. Germline CDR1 is KGHSH and CDR2 is LQKENI. The CDR3 nucleotides read TGTGCCAGCTCACCACCTAGCGGGGGGCGATACAATGAGCAGTTCTTC. Amino acids: CASSPPSGGRYNEQFF.

The rearrangement joins TRBV3-1 (or the pseudogene TRBV3-2) to TRBJ2-7; D may be TRBD2 (5 bases). This CDR3 contains 12 residues. Between the trimmed V and J ends, which lost 1 base and 6 bases, there was a span of 7 bases. Germline V gene sequence: CDR1 LGHDT, CDR2 YNNKEL (reference sequence). The CDR3 DNA reads TGTGCCAGCAGCCAAGTGGACTCCGAGCAGTACTTC. This codes for CASSQVDSEQYF.

In nucleotides, the CDR3 is TGTGCCACCAGCAGAGACTCAACAGGGCGATACTTGAACACTGAAGCTTTCTTT. It encodes CATSRDSTGRYLNTEAFF. The V and J genes are TRBV15 and TRBJ1-1; weak D call: TRBD1 (6 bases). V dropped 0 bases and J dropped 0 bases, with 17 bases sitting between them. The CDR3 has 18 amino acids. Per the germline V gene, CDR1 is LNHNV and CDR2 is YYDKDF (reference sequence).

This chain uses TRBV10-3 with TRBJ2-2; 8 nucleotides align to TRBD1. The V gene's germline CDR1 is ENHRY and CDR2 SYGVKD. The CDR3 is 15 amino acids. V lost 5 bases, J lost 1 base, and 3 bases stayed unmatched. The chain's CDR3 is CAISHGTGNTGELFF. CDR3 coding DNA: TGTGCCATCAGTCACGGGACAGGGAACACCGGGGAGCTGTTTTTT.

There are a few counts of this clone. The rearrangement joins TRBV7-2 to TRBJ1-4; 7 bases match TRBD1. Per the germline V gene, CDR1 is SGHTA and CDR2 is FQGNSA. The CDR3 is 15 amino acids. The J segment lost 2 bases and the V segment lost 5 bases, leaving 5 bases of the junction unmatched. This CDR3 is CASSPRGGTNEKLFF. CDR3 nucleotide sequence: TGTGCCAGCAGCCCCCGAGGGGGCACTAATGAAAAACTGTTTTTT.

This chain uses TRBV4-1 with TRBJ1-2; TRBD1 matches at 8 bases. CDR3 length: 15 residues. With V trimmed by 1 base and J by 4 bases, 5 bases remained unmatched. Per the germline V gene, CDR1 is MGHRA and CDR2 is YSYEKL. CDR3 sequence: CASSQGSDRVYGYTF. Written as DNA, the CDR3 is TGCGCCAGCAGCCAAGGATCGGACAGGGTCTATGGCTACACCTTC.

With regard to this clone: The identical CDR3 is also encoded by other nucleotide sequences in the sample. The V call is TRBV7-2, the J call TRBJ1-5, with a possible D match to TRBD1 (5 bases). V lost 5 bases to trimming and J lost 3 bases, with 11 bases between them. Germline V CDR1 and CDR2: SGHTA, FQGNSA. This CDR3 contains 14 residues. The CDR3 region has the DNA TGTGCCAGCAGCCTCGACAGTTCCAATCAGCCCCAGCATTTT. Its protein is CASSLDSSNQPQHF.

The V call is TRBV29-1, the J call TRBJ2-1; 8 nucleotides match TRBD2. With 8 bases clipped from V and 9 bases from J, the junction kept 21 bases outside the gene matches. The CDR3 contains 16 residues. The germline gives CDR1 SQVTM, CDR2 ANQGSEA. In DNA form, the CDR3 reads TGCAGCTATCGCGGTGGGTCTAGCGGGCGGCAGAGTGAGCAGTTCTTC. Its translation: CSYRGGSSGRQSEQFF.

This chain links TRBV18 with TRBJ1-3; D is undetermined. The germline CDR1 and CDR2 sequences are KGHSH and LQKENI. The CDR3 spans 15 residues. V gave up 3 bases and J gave up 0 bases, with 9 bases separating them. The CDR3 sequence: CASSPNTLSGNTIYF. The CDR3, as DNA: TGTGCCAGCTCACCGAACACCCTCTCTGGAAACACCATATATTTT.

The sample holds a few counts of this clone. V gene TRBV27 combines with J gene TRBJ1-1; TRBD1 might be the D (6 bases). Trimming left V 3 bases short and J 6 bases short, with 11 bases between. The CDR3 consists of 13 residues. The germline CDR1 and CDR2 sequences are MNHEY and SMNVEV (reference sequence). As DNA, the CDR3 is TGTGCCAGCAGTTTCCGCCGACAGGCTGAAGCTTTCTTT. Residues: CASSFRRQAEAFF.

The chain joins TRBV18 to TRBJ1-2; 7 positions agree with TRBD1. The trim removed 3 bases at V and 4 bases at J, leaving 20 bases unmatched. This CDR3 has 19 residues. Germline V gene data show CDR1 as KGHSH and CDR2 as LQKENI. The CDR3 is CASSPERPGQKTSLYGYTF. The CDR3 DNA is TGTGCCAGCTCACCGGAACGCCCGGGACAGAAGACTTCTCTCTATGGCTACACCTTC.

This clone came up a few times. The rearrangement uses TRBV3-1 (or the pseudogene TRBV3-2) and TRBJ1-1; no clear D gene. The CDR3 spans 14 residues. Germline CDR1 and CDR2: LGHDT and YNNKEL (reference sequence). V lost 3 bases, J lost 10 bases, and 18 bases lay in between. The CDR3 region is CASSHWPPRSGAFF. DNA for the CDR3: TGTGCCAGCAGCCACTGGCCTCCCCGAAGTGGAGCTTTCTTT.

The CDR3 coding sequence is TGTGCCAGTAGTATTGACCAGGGCCGGCAGCCCCAGCATTTT. Its translation is CASSIDQGRQPQHF. The chain uses TRBV19 and TRBJ1-5; a possible D gene is TRBD1 (5 bases). The V gene lost 3 bases and the J gene lost 7 bases, with 13 bases spanning the gap. The CDR3 runs 14 residues. Per the germline V gene, CDR1 is LNHDA and CDR2 is SQIVND (reference sequence).

CDR3: CAWSLTAYEQFF. The CDR3 region has the DNA TGTGCCTGGAGCCTGACAGCGTATGAGCAGTTCTTC. This rearrangement joins TRBV30 to TRBJ2-1; possibly TRBD1 for D (5 bases). Trimming cost V 3 bases and J 8 bases, with 11 bases left between them. CDR1 is GTSNPN, CDR2 SVGIG, per germline (reference sequence). The CDR3 totals 12 residues. Full variable domain (missing parts from reference TRBV30 and TRBJ2-1): SQTIHQWPATLVQPVGSPLSLECTVEGTSNPNLYWYRQAAGRGLQLLFYSVGIGQISSEVPQNLSASRPQDRQFILSSKKLLLSDSGFYLCAWSLTAYEQFFGPGTRLTVL.

The V call is TRBV5-1, the J call TRBJ1-2, with D uncertain. Germline loops: CDR1 SGHRS, CDR2 YFSETQ. V lost 0 bases and J lost 7, with 13 bases in between. The CDR3 length is 14 residues. For the CDR3, the DNA is TGCGCCAGCAGCTTGGGAGGCGACTTTGGTGGCTACACCTTC. Translating gives CASSLGGDFGGYTF.

The V call is TRBV5-1, the J call TRBJ1-1; D remains unclear. Between the trimmed V and J ends, which lost 4 bases and 1 base, there was a span of 14 bases. The CDR3 length is 15 residues. Germline assignment: CDR1 SGHRS and CDR2 YFSETQ. The CDR3 DNA follows: TGCGCCAGCAGCCCTACCGGGGTGGGGAACACTGAAGCTTTCTTT. This encodes CASSPTGVGNTEAFF.

This chain joins TRBV19 and TRBJ1-3, with 11 bases that match TRBD1. V shed 5 bases and J 9 bases; nucleotides not matched to a gene: 12. Germline V gene sequence: CDR1 LNHDA, CDR2 SQIVND (reference sequence). The CDR3 runs to 16 residues. This CDR3 reads CASSPGQGATPSTIYF. The CDR3 coding sequence is TGTGCCAGTAGTCCCGGACAGGGGGCGACGCCTAGCACCATATATTTT.

V usage is TRBV28 and J usage is TRBJ2-7, with TRBD1 identical over 8 bases. Germline CDR1 and CDR2: MDHEN and SYDVKM. The V gene end was trimmed by 6 bases and the J gene end by 5 bases; junction bases not matched to a gene: 6. The CDR3 runs 13 residues. CDR3 region: CASRSGGGDEQYF. The DNA of the CDR3 is TGTGCCAGCAGGTCAGGGGGCGGTGACGAGCAGTACTTC.

V is TRBV20-1 and J is TRBJ1-6; no firm D call. V was clipped by 2 bases and J by 17 bases, with 13 bases between them. The CDR3 has 11 amino acids. Germline CDR1 DFQATT, CDR2 SNEGSKA (reference sequence). CDR3 amino acids: CSARMAESFHF. In DNA, the CDR3 is TGCAGTGCTAGAATGGCGGAATCCTTCCACTTT.

The chain uses TRBV19 and TRBJ1-2; 12 bases agree with TRBD1. From germline, CDR1 is LNHDA and CDR2 SQIVND (reference sequence). V shed 5 bases, J shed 7 bases, and the junction held 5 bases outside the gene matches. The CDR3 loop spans 14 amino acids. The CDR3, as DNA: TGTGCCAGTAGTTCGGGACAGGGGGCTGCTGGCTACACCTTC. Translating it yields CASSSGQGAAGYTF.

The chain carries TRBV5-1 and TRBJ2-1, with TRBD1 as a possible D gene (6 bases). Germline V gene sequence: CDR1 SGHRS, CDR2 YFSETQ. This CDR3 comprises 14 residues. V lost 6 bases, J lost 0 bases, and 10 bases lay in between. CDR3 region: CASNEQGSYNEQFF. The CDR3 bases are TGCGCCAGCAACGAACAGGGCTCCTACAATGAGCAGTTCTTC.

CDR3 sequence reads: CASRVPTGAGGYTF. In nucleotides, the CDR3 is TGTGCCAGTAGAGTCCCCACAGGGGCAGGCGGCTACACCTTC. V is TRBV19 and J is TRBJ1-2; the match to TRBD1 covers 7 bases. Germline V gives CDR1 LNHDA, CDR2 SQIVND (reference sequence). CDR3 length: 14 amino acids. V lost 6 bases and J lost 8; bases outside the gene matches: 12.

V usage is TRBV27 and J usage is TRBJ1-2; 8 nucleotides align to TRBD1. V lost 5 bases and J lost 4; bases outside the gene matches: 12. The length of the CDR3 is 16 residues. In germline, CDR1 is MNHEY, CDR2 SMNVEV (reference sequence). The CDR3 DNA reads TGTGCCAGCAGTCAGCACGGGACAGGAAAACTCTATGGCTACACCTTC. The encoded protein is CASSQHGTGKLYGYTF.

V gene TRBV7-6 combines with J gene TRBJ1-1, with D possibly being TRBD1 (6 bases). V was pared by 4 bases and J by 5 bases, with 14 bases between. CDR1 is SGHVS, CDR2 FNYEAQ, per germline. The CDR3 sequence is 14 residues long. CDR3 loop: CASSSQSGVTEAFF. The CDR3 bases are TGTGCCAGCAGCTCCCAATCAGGGGTAACTGAAGCTTTCTTT.

This clone has a single count. The CDR3 protein is CASSYGGNTEAFF. Written as DNA, the CDR3 is TGTGCCAGCAGTTACGGGGGGAACACTGAAGCTTTCTTT. The chain combines TRBV7-3 with TRBJ1-1; maybe TRBD1 (5 bases). V lost 6 bases and J lost 1, with 9 bases in between. This CDR3 region has 13 residues. CDR1 and CDR2 from the germline V gene are SGHTA and FQGTGA.

This clone has at least ten counts. The chain combines TRBV9 with TRBJ2-7, with D possibly matching TRBD2 (7 bases). This CDR3 comprises 16 residues. Trimming took off 3 bases at V and 6 bases at J, with 22 bases between the two ends. The germline V gene encodes CDR1 SGDLS and CDR2 YYNGEE. CDR3 sequence: CASSATRGLGLGEQYF. The CDR3 DNA reads TGTGCCAGCAGCGCAACGCGGGGGCTTGGGCTAGGCGAGCAGTACTTC.

V and J are TRBV10-1 and TRBJ1-6; TRBD1 matches 9 bases. CDR1 and CDR2 from the germline V gene are WNHNN and SYGVQD (reference sequence). The CDR3 is made up of 13 amino acids. The V and J ends lost 9 bases and 7 bases, in that order; junction bases with no gene match: 4. CDR3 in amino acids: CASGTGLNSPLHF. The CDR3, as DNA: TGCGCCAGTGGGACAGGGCTAAATTCACCCCTCCACTTT.